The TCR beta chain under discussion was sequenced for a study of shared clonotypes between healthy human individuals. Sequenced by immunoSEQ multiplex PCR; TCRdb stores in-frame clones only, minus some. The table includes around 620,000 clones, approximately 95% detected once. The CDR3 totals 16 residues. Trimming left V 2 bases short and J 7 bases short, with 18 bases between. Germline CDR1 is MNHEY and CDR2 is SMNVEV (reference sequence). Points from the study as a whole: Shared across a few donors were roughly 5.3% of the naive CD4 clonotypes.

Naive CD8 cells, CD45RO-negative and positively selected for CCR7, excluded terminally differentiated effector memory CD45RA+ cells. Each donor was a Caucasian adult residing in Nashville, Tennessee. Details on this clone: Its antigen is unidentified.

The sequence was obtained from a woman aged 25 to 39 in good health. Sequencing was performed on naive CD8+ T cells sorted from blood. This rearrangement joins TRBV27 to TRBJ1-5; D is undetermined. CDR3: CASSLVDGVGRQPQHF. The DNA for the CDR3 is TGTGCCAGCAGTTTAGTTGACGGGGTAGGTCGGCAGCCCCAGCATTTT.